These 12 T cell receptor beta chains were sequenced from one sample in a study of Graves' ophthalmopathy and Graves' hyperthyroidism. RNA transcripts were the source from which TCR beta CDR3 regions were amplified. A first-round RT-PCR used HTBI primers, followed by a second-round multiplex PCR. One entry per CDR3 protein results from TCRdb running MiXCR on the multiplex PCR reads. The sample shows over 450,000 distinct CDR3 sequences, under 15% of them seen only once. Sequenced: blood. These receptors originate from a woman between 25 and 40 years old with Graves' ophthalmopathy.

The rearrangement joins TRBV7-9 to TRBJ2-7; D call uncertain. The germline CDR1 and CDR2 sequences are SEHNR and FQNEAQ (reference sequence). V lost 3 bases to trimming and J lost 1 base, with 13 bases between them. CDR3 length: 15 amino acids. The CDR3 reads CASSFANYGSYEQYF. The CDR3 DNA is TGTGCCAGCAGCTTCGCCAACTATGGGTCCTACGAGCAGTACTTC. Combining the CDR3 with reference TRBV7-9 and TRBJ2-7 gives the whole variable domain DTGVSQNPRHKITKRGQNVTFRCDPISEHNRLYWYRQTLGQGPEFLTYFQNEAQLEKSRLLSDRFSAERPKGSFSTLEIQRTEQGDSAMYLCASSFANYGSYEQYFGPGTRLTVT.

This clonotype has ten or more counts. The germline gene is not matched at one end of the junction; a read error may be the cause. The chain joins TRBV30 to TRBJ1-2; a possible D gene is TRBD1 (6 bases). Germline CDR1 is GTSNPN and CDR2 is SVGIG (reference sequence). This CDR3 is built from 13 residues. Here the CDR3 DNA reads TGTGCCTGGAGTGTTGGGCTGATGGGACACGCTAGCTTC. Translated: CAWSVGLMGHASF.

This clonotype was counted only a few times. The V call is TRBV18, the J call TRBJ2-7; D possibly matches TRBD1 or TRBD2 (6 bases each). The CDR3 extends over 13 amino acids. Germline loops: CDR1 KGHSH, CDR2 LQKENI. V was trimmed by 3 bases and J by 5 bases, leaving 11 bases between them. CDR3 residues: CASSPLGGHEQYF. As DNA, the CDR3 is TGTGCCAGCTCACCCCTGGGGGGCCACGAGCAGTACTTC.

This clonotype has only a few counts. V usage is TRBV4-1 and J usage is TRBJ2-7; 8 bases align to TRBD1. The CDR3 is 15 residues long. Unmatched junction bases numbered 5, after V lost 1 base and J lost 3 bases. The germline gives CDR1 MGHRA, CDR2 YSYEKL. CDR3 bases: TGCGCCAGCAGCCAAGGGGCAGGGGGCAGCTACGAGCAGTACTTC. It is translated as CASSQGAGGSYEQYF.

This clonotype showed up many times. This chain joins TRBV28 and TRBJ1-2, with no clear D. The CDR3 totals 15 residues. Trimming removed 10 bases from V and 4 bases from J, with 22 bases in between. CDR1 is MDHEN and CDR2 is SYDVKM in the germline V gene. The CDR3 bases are TGTGCCACCCAGAAAGCGGGATCTAACTCCTATGGCTACACCTTC. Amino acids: CATQKAGSNSYGYTF.

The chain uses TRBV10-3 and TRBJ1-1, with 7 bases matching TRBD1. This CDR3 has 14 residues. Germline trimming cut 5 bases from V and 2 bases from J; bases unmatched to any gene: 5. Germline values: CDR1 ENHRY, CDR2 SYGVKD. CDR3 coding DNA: TGTGCCATCAGTCTCCGGGACAGAAACACTGAAGCTTTCTTT. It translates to CAISLRDRNTEAFF.

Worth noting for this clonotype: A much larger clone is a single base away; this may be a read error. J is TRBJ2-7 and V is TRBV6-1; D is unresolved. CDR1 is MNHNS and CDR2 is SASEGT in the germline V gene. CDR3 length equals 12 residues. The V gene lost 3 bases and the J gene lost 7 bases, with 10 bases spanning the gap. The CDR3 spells CASSEPEREQYF. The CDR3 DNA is TGTGCCAGCAGTGAGCCAGAACGGGAGCAGTACTTC.

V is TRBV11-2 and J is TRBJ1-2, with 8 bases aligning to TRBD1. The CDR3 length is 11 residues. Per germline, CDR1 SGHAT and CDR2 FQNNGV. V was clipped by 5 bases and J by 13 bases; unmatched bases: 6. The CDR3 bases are TGTGCCAGCAGCCGACAGGGGTGGTGCACCTTC. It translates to CASSRQGWCTF.

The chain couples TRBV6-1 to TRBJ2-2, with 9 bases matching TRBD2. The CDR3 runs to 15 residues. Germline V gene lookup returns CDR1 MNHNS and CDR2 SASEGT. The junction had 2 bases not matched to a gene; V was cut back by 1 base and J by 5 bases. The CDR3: CASSEGGGATGELFF. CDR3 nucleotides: TGTGCCAGCAGTGAAGGCGGGGGGGCAACCGGGGAGCTGTTTTTT.

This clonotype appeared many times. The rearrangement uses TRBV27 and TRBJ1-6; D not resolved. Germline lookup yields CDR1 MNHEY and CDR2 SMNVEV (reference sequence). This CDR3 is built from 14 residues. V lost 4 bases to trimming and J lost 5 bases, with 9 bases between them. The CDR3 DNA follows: TGTGCCAGCAGTTCCCTTGGTAATAATTCACCCCTCCACTTT. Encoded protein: CASSSLGNNSPLHF.

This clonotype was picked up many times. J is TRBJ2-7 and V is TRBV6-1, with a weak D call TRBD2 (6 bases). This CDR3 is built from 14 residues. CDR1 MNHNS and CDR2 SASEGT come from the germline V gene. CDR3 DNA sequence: TGTGCAGCCGCCCGGGCTAGCGTGTCCTACGAGCAGTACTTC. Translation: CAAARASVSYEQYF.

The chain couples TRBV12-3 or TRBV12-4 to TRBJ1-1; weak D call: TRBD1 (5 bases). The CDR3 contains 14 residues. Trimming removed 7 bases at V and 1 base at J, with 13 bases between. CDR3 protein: CASTWGTGNTEAFF. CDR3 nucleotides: TGTGCCAGCACCTGGGGTACAGGGAACACTGAAGCTTTCTTT.